This T cell receptor (beta chain) was found in a study of blood T cell repertoires in COVID-19. Generated by immunoSEQ multiplex PCR, the TCRdb table keeps only in-frame clones and is missing some. This table has some 500,000 clones, roughly nine tenths appearing once. The sequenced sample was peripheral blood. The receptor comes from a woman aged 45-65 years with COVID-19, enrolled during active disease.

The CDR3 reads CASSLDGGDTGELFF. CDR3 DNA sequence: TGTGCCAGCAGTTTGGACGGGGGGGACACCGGGGAGCTGTTTTTT. The J gene is TRBJ2-2, the V gene TRBV6-6, with 8 bases fitting TRBD2. V lost 4 bases and J lost 3; bases outside the gene matches: 4. Germline V lookup: CDR1 MNHNY, CDR2 SVGAGI (reference sequence). The CDR3 runs to 15 residues.